The table lists the clone carrying this TCR beta chain with many counts. Germline V gene sequence: CDR1 MDHEN, CDR2 SYDVKM. The CDR3 runs 15 residues. Trimming removed 3 bases from V and 0 bases from J, with 9 bases in between. This sample was included in a study of beta chain features in type 1 diabetes. The investigators reverse transcribed all of the isolated RNA, so they sequenced expressed TCRB transcripts. TCRdb keeps only in-frame clones here, not all; method: immunoSEQ multiplex PCR. The data show over 500,000 clones, with less than 20% seen just once and about 0.097% held by the top ten. Material for sequencing was naive CD4+ T cells from blood. The sequence was obtained from a man aged 18 to 30 in good health. The rearrangement uses TRBV28 and TRBJ2-1, with D perhaps assigned TRBD1 or TRBD2 (5 bases each). The CDR3 protein is CASSFIGTSYNEQFF. CDR3 in DNA: TGTGCCAGCAGTTTCATTGGGACCTCCTACAATGAGCAGTTCTTC.